The source of this TCR beta chain is a study of regulatory T cells in long-lasting Graves disease. With iRepertoire HTBI primers and Arm-PCR of CDR3 regions, TCR beta libraries were built. In the authors' methods: Spanning all samples, the identified segments comprised around 64 TRBV and more than 11 TRBJ. Each CDR3 protein gets one entry after TCRdb re-called the multiplex PCR reads with MiXCR. Here the V and J calls rest on TCRdb's processing, not on the authors' analysis. The sample contains 400,000 to 550,000 distinct CDR3 sequences, over 15% of which appear only once. Only a few counts were recorded for this clonotype. This CDR3 spans 11 amino acids. The germline gives CDR1 SQVTM, CDR2 ANQGSEA. Trimming stripped 3 bases from V and 5 bases from J, with 5 bases between. Sample time point: newly diagnosed GD, antithyroid drugs for less than 3 months. PBMC RNA was the source of the TCR library. These same records also appear under a second study, on T cells in Graves' hyperthyroidism and ophthalmopathy. That study reports: The TCR CDR3 first-round RT-PCR relied on the HTBI primer set.

V gene TRBV29-1 combines with J gene TRBJ2-1; D unclear. This TCR was sampled from a woman in her 30s with Graves disease. Specimen: peripheral blood mononuclear cells (PBMCs), collected at new diagnosis, from a patient treated with antithyroid drugs. CDR3 nucleotide sequence: TGCAGCGTTGAGTTTAACAATGAGCAGTTCTTC. Residues: CSVEFNNEQFF.